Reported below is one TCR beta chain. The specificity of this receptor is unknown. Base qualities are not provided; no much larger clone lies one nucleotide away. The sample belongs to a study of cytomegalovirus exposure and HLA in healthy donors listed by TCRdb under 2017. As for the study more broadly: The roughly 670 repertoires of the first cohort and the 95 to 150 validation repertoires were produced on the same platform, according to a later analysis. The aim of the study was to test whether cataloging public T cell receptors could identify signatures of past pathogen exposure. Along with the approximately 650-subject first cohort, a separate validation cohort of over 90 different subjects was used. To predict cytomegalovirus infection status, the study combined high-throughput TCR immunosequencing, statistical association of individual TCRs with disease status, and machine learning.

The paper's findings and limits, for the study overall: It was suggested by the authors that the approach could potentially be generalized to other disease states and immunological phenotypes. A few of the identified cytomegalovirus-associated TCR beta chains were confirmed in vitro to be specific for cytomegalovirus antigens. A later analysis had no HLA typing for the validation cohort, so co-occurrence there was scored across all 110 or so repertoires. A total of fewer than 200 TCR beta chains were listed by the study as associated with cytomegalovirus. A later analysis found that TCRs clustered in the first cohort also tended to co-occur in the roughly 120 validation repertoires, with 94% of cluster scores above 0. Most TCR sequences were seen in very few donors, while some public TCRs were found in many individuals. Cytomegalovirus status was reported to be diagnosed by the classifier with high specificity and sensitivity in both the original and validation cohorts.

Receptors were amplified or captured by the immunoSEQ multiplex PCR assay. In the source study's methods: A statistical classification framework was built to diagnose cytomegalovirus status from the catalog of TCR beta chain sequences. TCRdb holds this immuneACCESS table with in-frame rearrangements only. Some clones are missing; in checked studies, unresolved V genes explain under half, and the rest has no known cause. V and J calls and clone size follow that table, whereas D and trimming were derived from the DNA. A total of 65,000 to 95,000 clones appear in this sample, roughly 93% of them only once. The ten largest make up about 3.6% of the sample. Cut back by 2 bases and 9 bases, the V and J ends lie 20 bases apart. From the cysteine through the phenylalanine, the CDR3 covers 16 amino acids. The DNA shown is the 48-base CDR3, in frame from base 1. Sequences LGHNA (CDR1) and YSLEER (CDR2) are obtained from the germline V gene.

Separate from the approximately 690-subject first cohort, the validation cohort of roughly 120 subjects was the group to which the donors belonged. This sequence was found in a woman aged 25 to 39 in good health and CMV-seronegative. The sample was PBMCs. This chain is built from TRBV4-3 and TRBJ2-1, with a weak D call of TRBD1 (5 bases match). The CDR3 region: CASSQKALRRDSEQFF. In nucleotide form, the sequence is TGCGCCAGCAGCCAAAAGGCGCTACGGCGTGACAGTGAGCAGTTCTTC.